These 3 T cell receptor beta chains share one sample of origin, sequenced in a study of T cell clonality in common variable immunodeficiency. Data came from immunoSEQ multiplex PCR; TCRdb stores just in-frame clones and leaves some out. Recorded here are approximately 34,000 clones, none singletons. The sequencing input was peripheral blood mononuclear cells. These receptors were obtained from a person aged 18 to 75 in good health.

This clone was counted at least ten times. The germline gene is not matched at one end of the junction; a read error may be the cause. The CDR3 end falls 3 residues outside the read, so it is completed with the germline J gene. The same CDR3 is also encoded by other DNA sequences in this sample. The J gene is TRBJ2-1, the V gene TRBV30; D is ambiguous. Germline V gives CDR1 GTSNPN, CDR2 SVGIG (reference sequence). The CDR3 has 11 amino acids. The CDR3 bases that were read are TGTGCTTGGAACGGTTACAATGAG. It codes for CAWNGYNE. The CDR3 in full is CAWNGYNEQFF.

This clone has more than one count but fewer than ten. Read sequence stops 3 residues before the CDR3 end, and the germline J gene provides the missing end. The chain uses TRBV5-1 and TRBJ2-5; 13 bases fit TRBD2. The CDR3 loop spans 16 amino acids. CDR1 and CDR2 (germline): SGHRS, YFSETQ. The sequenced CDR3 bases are TGCGCCAGCAGACGGACTAGCGGGGGACCCACAGATACC. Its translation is CASRRTSGGPTDT. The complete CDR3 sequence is CASRRTSGGPTDTQYF.

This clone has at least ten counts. The CDR3 is CASSHPGAAFYEQYF. The part of the CDR3 DNA that was read is TGTGCCAGTTCCCACCCTGGGGCAGCATTCTACGAG. V is TRBV19 and J is TRBJ2-7, with D possibly TRBD1 on 5 matching bases. The read comes to an end 3 residues before the CDR3 does, leaving the germline J gene to fill in the end. This CDR3 comprises 15 residues. Germline assignment: CDR1 LNHDA and CDR2 SQIVND (reference sequence). Trimming removed 8 bases from V and 3 bases from J, with 20 bases in between.